This T cell receptor (beta chain) emerged from a study of T cells in tuberculosis. The V and J ends lost 4 bases and 4 bases respectively, with 8 bases between them. The germline gives CDR1 MNHEY, CDR2 SVGAGI. The CDR3 sequence is 13 residues long. Chain pairing is unknown; alpha and beta were sequenced separately. The repertoire was sequenced with immunoSEQ multiplex PCR; TCRdb's copy has only in-frame clones and lacks some. The table has about 59,000 clones, 81% seen once. Thawed, overnight-rested PBMC were stained with GMM-loaded CD1B tetramer, viability dye and anti-CD3, then sorted. C32 glucose monomycolate from Rhodococcus equi was loaded onto the CD1B tetramers. From each donor, 95,000 to 100,000 tetramer-negative cells were sorted.

The specimen was CD1b-GMM tetramer-negative cells sorted from PBMCs. The J gene is TRBJ1-3, the V gene TRBV6-5; no definite D call. This sequence originates from an adult woman with latent tuberculosis. The CDR3 loop reads CASSFDSGNTIYF. Written as DNA, the CDR3 is TGTGCCAGCAGTTTCGACTCAGGAAACACCATATATTTT.